Listed below are T cell receptor beta chains from one sample, sequenced in a study of response to subunit inactivated influenza vaccine. Each CDR3 protein is one row after TCRdb ran MiXCR on the RT-PCR reads. The table lists about 540,000 distinct CDR3 sequences, roughly a quarter of them singletons. The data also belong to a second study, concerning T cells expressing NK-cell markers.

The sequencing here drew on CD4+ T cells sorted from PBMCs, taken 11 to 12 days after vaccination. These receptors were collected from a man between 45 and 60 years old who received an inactivated influenza vaccine. Both conserved end residues are part of each CDR3. A D gene is named only where the DNA matches it firmly. Some rows have no size entry. The others give once, few or many, or a class for an expanded clone.

size,V,D,J,DNA,CDR3
-,TRBV4-1,-,TRBJ2-3,TGCGCCAGCAGCCAAGCAAAGGCGATTACAGGGCCCACAGATACGCAGTATTTT,CASSQAKAITGPTDTQYF
-,TRBV12-3/TRBV12-4,-,TRBJ2-2,TGTGCCAGCAGCCCTGGGGTTGGATCGAAAATCACCGGGGAGCTGTTTTTT,CASSPGVGSKITGELFF
few,TRBV10-3,TRBD2,TRBJ2-2,TGTGCCATCAGCGCGGGACTAGCGGGGACCGGGGAGCTGTTTTTT,CAISAGLAGTGELFF
-,TRBV7-9,-,TRBJ1-4,TGTGCCAGCAGCTTAGCCGGGGTTAATGAAAAACTGTTTTTT,CASSLAGVNEKLFF
-,TRBV5-1,TRBD1,TRBJ2-5,TGCGCCAGCAGCAATAACAGGGGAGAGACCCAGTACTTC,CASSNNRGETQYF
few,TRBV12-3/TRBV12-4,-,TRBJ1-1,TGTGCCAGCATCCTTGGGGGACTGAACACTGAAGCTTTCTTT,CASILGGLNTEAFF
-,TRBV20-1,-,TRBJ2-2,TGCAGTGCTACAGGTCAGGGGCGTAACACCGGGGAGCTGTTTTTT,CSATGQGRNTGELFF
-,TRBV5-1,TRBD2,TRBJ2-5,TGCGCCAGCAGCAGGACTAGCGGGAGCGTTAGGGAGACCCAGTACTTC,CASSRTSGSVRETQYF
-,TRBV20-1,TRBD2,TRBJ2-2,TGCAGTGCGATTGTAGCGGGGCCCCACACCGGGGAGCTGTTTTTT,CSAIVAGPHTGELFF
-,TRBV29-1,TRBD2,TRBJ2-5,TGCAGCGTGCGATCCCGGGGGGGATTCATGGAGACCCAGTACTTC,CSVRSRGGFMETQYF
-,TRBV28,TRBD1,TRBJ1-2,TGTGCCAGCAGTTTAATGGGGAACAGGGGTATCTATGGCTACACCTTC,CASSLMGNRGIYGYTF
many,TRBV7-2,-,TRBJ1-3,TGTGCCAGCAGCTTAGGGGGTTCCTTGATTGGAAACACCATATATTTT,CASSLGGSLIGNTIYF
few,TRBV7-9,TRBD2,TRBJ2-1,TGTGCCAGCAGCTTATCCGGACTAGCGGGAGTAGGAAATGAGCAGTTCTTC,CASSLSGLAGVGNEQFF
few,TRBV5-6,-,TRBJ2-4,TGTGCCAGCAGCTTAGGCTCAGGGAACATTCAGTACTTC,CASSLGSGNIQYF
-,TRBV6-2/TRBV6-3,TRBD1,TRBJ2-7,TGTGCCAGCAGCCCACGGAAAGGGGGCCTAAGCTCCTACGAGCAGTACTTC,CASSPRKGGLSSYEQYF
-,TRBV29-1,-,TRBJ2-5,TGCAGCGTTGGGGGGCATCAGGGGGAGACCCAGTACTTC,CSVGGHQGETQYF
few,TRBV7-9,-,TRBJ2-7,TGTGCCAGCAGCGTTGGGGTGGGCTCCTACGAGCAGTACTTC,CASSVGVGSYEQYF
few,TRBV7-8,TRBD1,TRBJ1-1,TGTGCCAGCAGCTTAAGGAGGGGGCCGTTGGACACTGAAGCTTTCTTT,CASSLRRGPLDTEAFF
-,TRBV5-5,-,TRBJ2-6,TGTGCCAGCAGCCGGGACATTGTCTCTGGGGCCAACGTCCTGACTTTC,CASSRDIVSGANVLTF
many,TRBV5-6,-,TRBJ1-2,TGTGCCAGCAGCAGGGTAATGGACTATGGCTACACCTTC,CASSRVMDYGYTF
many,TRBV13,-,TRBJ2-7,TGTGCCAGCAGCGACTCCCGGCAGGGGTCCTACGAGCAGTACTTC,CASSDSRQGSYEQYF
-,TRBV27,TRBD1,TRBJ1-6,TGTGCCAGCAGTTTATCGGGACAGGGGTTTTCACCCCTCCACTTT,CASSLSGQGFSPLHF
few,TRBV27,-,TRBJ2-3,TGTGCCAGCAGTGTATCCGGCGTGAGCTACAACACAGATACGCAGTATTTT,CASSVSGVSYNTDTQYF
few,TRBV24-1,-,TRBJ1-5,TGTGCCACCAGTGACTTGACAGTCAATCAGCCCCAGCATTTT,CATSDLTVNQPQHF
many,TRBV27,TRBD1,TRBJ2-3,TGTGCCAGCAGTAGGACAGGGGAGGGCAATACGCAGTATTTT,CASSRTGEGNTQYF
few,TRBV7-2,TRBD1,TRBJ1-6,TGTGCCAGCAGCCGGCCGGGACAGGTTCCCGTGACCCTCCACTTT,CASSRPGQVPVTLHF
few,TRBV7-2,-,TRBJ1-3,TGTGCCAGCAGCCCTTACCCCCAGGGGACATACGGAAACACCATATATTTT,CASSPYPQGTYGNTIYF
few,TRBV29-1,-,TRBJ1-1,TGCAGCGCTGGGGTCTGGTGGGCTGAAGCTTTCTTT,CSAGVWWAEAFF
-,TRBV20-1,-,TRBJ1-5,TGCAGTGCTAGAGGGCGCCTCTGGCCCCAGCATTTT,CSARGRLWPQHF
few,TRBV20-1,TRBD2,TRBJ2-1,TGCAGTGCCATTCTAGCGGGGGAGTACAATGAGCAGTTCTTC,CSAILAGEYNEQFF
-,TRBV5-1,-,TRBJ2-7,TGCGCCAGCAGCTTGGTCTTCGGGAAAGGGGAGTGCGAGCAGTACTTC,CASSLVFGKGECEQYF
-,TRBV20-1,-,TRBJ2-3,TGCAGTGTGACCGTTCCCAGCACAGATACGCAGTATTTT,CSVTVPSTDTQYF
few,TRBV20-1,-,TRBJ2-1,TGCAGTGCTAACTACAATGAGCAGTTCTTC,CSANYNEQFF
-,TRBV18,TRBD2,TRBJ2-1,TGTGCCAGCTCACTAAGACTAGCGGGGGGCTCCAATGAGCAGTTCTTC,CASSLRLAGGSNEQFF
-,TRBV24-1,TRBD1,TRBJ2-5,TGTGCCACCAGTGACGGACAGGGTTTCGAGACCCAGTACTTC,CATSDGQGFETQYF